This T cell receptor (beta chain) was profiled in a study of cytomegalovirus exposure and HLA in healthy donors. As concerns this clone: Its matching antigen is unknown.

PCR involved 60 Vbeta and 13 Jbeta primers. Measured with immunoSEQ multiplex PCR; TCRdb has only the in-frame clones, and not every one. The table has more than 150,000 clones, approximately 80% seen once. In germline, CDR1 is MNHEY, CDR2 SVGAGI. J gave up 7 bases and V 0 bases, and 7 bases lay outside the gene matches. The CDR3 length is 15 residues. Whole-study findings and limits: Three of the chains that were CMV-associated were confirmed in vitro to be specific for CMV antigens.

The chain uses TRBV6-5 and TRBJ1-1, with TRBD1 identical over 8 bases. Sequences were obtained from PBMCs. The receptor was isolated from a woman between 35 and 50 years old in good health and CMV-seropositive. The CDR3 sequence is CASSYSSRGQVEAFF. The CDR3 bases are TGTGCCAGCAGTTACTCGAGCAGGGGGCAGGTTGAAGCTTTCTTT.